This is a list of T cell receptor beta chains from one sample in a study of blood T cell repertoires in COVID-19. TCRdb's table, derived via immunoSEQ multiplex PCR, lists solely in-frame clones and lacks some. The repertoire holds fewer than 250,000 clones, with around 86% as singletons. The sequenced sample consisted of PBMCs or T cells enriched from blood (not recorded which). These receptors all stem from a man between 25 and 39 years old in a cohort exposed to, infected with or recovered from COVID-19 (not recorded which). Both conserved end residues are part of each CDR3. Each record gives: D gene, J gene, clone size, V gene, CDR3 DNA, CDR3 protein. A D gene is named only where the DNA matches it firmly. Only some rows state a clone size, as once, few, many or a class for expanded clones.

TRBD2 | TRBJ2-7 | NA | TRBV11-2 | TGTGCCAGCAGGAAGACTAGCGGGAGGGCCGGTGTTTACGAGCAGTACTTC | CASRKTSGRAGVYEQYF
TRBD2 | TRBJ2-7 | NA | TRBV4-1 | TGCGCCAGCAGCCAATCCCACAGCGGGAGAGACGAGCAGTACTTC | CASSQSHSGRDEQYF
NA | TRBJ2-7 | NA | TRBV9 | TGTGCCAGCTCCGCGGCCTCTTCGGGGGAGCAGTACTTC | CASSAASSGEQYF
NA | TRBJ1-3 | few | TRBV7-6 | TGTGCCAGCAGCCCAGACACAGTGGCATGGGGAAACACCATATATTTT | CASSPDTVAWGNTIYF
NA | TRBJ1-2 | NA | TRBV19 | TGTGCCAGTATGTCAGGGGAAGCTAACTATGGCTACACCTTC | CASMSGEANYGYTF
NA | TRBJ1-3 | once | TRBV28 | TGTGCCAGCAGTTTTGCCGGGTCTGAAAATGGAAACACCATATATTTT | CASSFAGSENGNTIYF
TRBD1 | TRBJ1-2 | NA | TRBV24-1 | TGTGCCACCAGTGAAGAGGGGGCTGGGCGTGGCTACACCTTC | CATSEEGAGRGYTF
TRBD2 | TRBJ2-7 | once | TRBV19 | TGTGCCAGTAGCCTCGGACTAGCAGTAAGCTCCTACGAGCAGTACTTC | CASSLGLAVSSYEQYF
TRBD1 | TRBJ1-5 | once | TRBV15 | TGTGCCACCAGCGTCCGACAGGGGCTTAGTCAGCCCCAGCATTTT | CATSVRQGLSQPQHF
TRBD1 | TRBJ1-2 | NA | TRBV19 | TGTGCCAGTGCGGACAGGAAAAACTATGGCTACACCTTC | CASADRKNYGYTF
NA | TRBJ1-1 | NA | TRBV2 | TGTGCCAGCGGCTCCAGTCCGGGGGGTGAAGCTTTCTTT | CASGSSPGGEAFF
TRBD1 | TRBJ2-7 | once | TRBV2 | TGTGCCAGCAGTTCGACCGGGACAGGGATCCACGAGCAGTACTTC | CASSSTGTGIHEQYF
NA | TRBJ2-7 | NA | TRBV29-1 | TGCAGCGTGAGCATTCACTACGAGCAGTACTTC | CSVSIHYEQYF
TRBD1 | TRBJ1-5 | NA | TRBV7-9 | TGTGCCAGCAGCCCGGGACAGGGCGTTAATCAGCCCCAGCATTTT | CASSPGQGVNQPQHF
TRBD2 | TRBJ2-7 | NA | TRBV28 | TGTGCCAGCAGCCCTACTAGCGGCAGTGGAGGCGAGCAGTACTTC | CASSPTSGSGGEQYF
NA | TRBJ1-5 | once | TRBV6-5 | TGTGCCAGCAGCCCGGGACTGCATAGCAATCAGCCCCAGCATTTT | CASSPGLHSNQPQHF
NA | TRBJ2-6 | NA | TRBV7-3 | TGTGCCAGCAGCCCCGCCCCGGGCTCTGGGGCCAACGTCCTGACTTTC | CASSPAPGSGANVLTF
TRBD1 | TRBJ2-1 | NA | TRBV5-5 | TGTGCCAGCAGCTGGGGACAGGGGGCGAATGAGCAGTTCTTC | CASSWGQGANEQFF
TRBD1 | TRBJ2-2 | NA | TRBV24-1 | TGTGCCACCAGTGCCCGGGGGACAGGAACCGGGGAGCTGTTTTTT | CATSARGTGTGELFF
NA | TRBJ2-7 | NA | TRBV18 | TGTGCCAGCTCCGCCTCCGACCCCGGGAGTCCCTACGAGCAGTACTTC | CASSASDPGSPYEQYF
TRBD2 | TRBJ2-1 | NA | TRBV24-1 | TGTGCCACCAGTGACAAAGGACTAGCCCTCTACAATGAGCAGTTCTTC | CATSDKGLALYNEQFF
NA | TRBJ2-2 | NA | TRBV4-1 | TGCGCCAGCAGCCAAGTTGGAGCAGGGGCTAACACCGGGGAGCTGTTTTTT | CASSQVGAGANTGELFF
TRBD1 | TRBJ2-1 | NA | TRBV11-1 | TGTGCCAGCAGCCTCCAACAGGGGACCATGCACAATGAGCAGTTCTTC | CASSLQQGTMHNEQFF
TRBD1 | TRBJ1-5 | NA | TRBV19 | TGTGCCAGTAGTAATCCGGACAGGCTCTCCCATAATCAGCCCCAGCATTTT | CASSNPDRLSHNQPQHF
NA | TRBJ1-4 | NA | TRBV27 | TGTGCCAGCAGTTTACTTGTGTCGGGACAACTTAATGAAAAACTGTTTTTT | CASSLLVSGQLNEKLFF
NA | TRBJ2-5 | NA | TRBV5-5 | TGTGCCAGCAGCAAAGGACGGGGAAGGTGGGAGACCCAGTACTTC | CASSKGRGRWETQYF
TRBD2 | TRBJ2-2 | NA | TRBV5-8 | TGTGCCAGCAGCCTGCGGGGGGCCGGGGAGCTGTTTTTT | CASSLRGAGELFF
TRBD2 | TRBJ2-7 | NA | TRBV27 | TGTGCCAGCAGTTTTTGGGGCGGGAGCTCCTACGAGCAGTACTTC | CASSFWGGSSYEQYF
NA | TRBJ1-3 | NA | TRBV7-8 | TGTGCCAGCAGCACAGACGAGAGCTCTGGAAACACCATATATTTT | CASSTDESSGNTIYF
TRBD2 | TRBJ2-3 | NA | TRBV10-3 | TGTGCCATCAGCACCGGGACTAGCGGGAGCACAGATACGCAGTATTTT | CAISTGTSGSTDTQYF
NA | TRBJ1-1 | NA | TRBV7-6 | TGTGCCAGCAGCCCAGGATATGGGGGGGACGCGGAAGCTTTCTTT | CASSPGYGGDAEAFF
NA | TRBJ1-2 | NA | TRBV28 | TGTGCCAGCAGTACCCCCCGGGTCGGCTATGTTGCTGGCTACACCTTC | CASSTPRVGYVAGYTF
TRBD1 | TRBJ1-1 | NA | TRBV28 | TGTGCCAGCAGTTTACCCGGGACAGGAAGGTCGGCTTTCTTT | CASSLPGTGRSAFF
TRBD1 | TRBJ2-3 | NA | TRBV7-9 | TGTGCCAGCAGCTTATCAGGGACAGGGAGCACAGATACGCAGTATTTT | CASSLSGTGSTDTQYF
NA | TRBJ2-7 | NA | TRBV7-9 | TGTGCCAGCAGCTTTGGGCAGGTTGGCGAGCAGTACTTC | CASSFGQVGEQYF
NA | TRBJ1-4 | NA | TRBV4-2 | TGTGCCAGCAGCCAAGATGCAGGGCTGAATGAAAAACTGTTTTTT | CASSQDAGLNEKLFF
TRBD1 | TRBJ1-1 | NA | TRBV5-6 | TGTGCCAGCAGCCCAGGGGGCTCGAGTGAAGCTTTCTTT | CASSPGGSSEAFF
TRBD2 | TRBJ2-7 | NA | TRBV19 | TGTGCCAGTAGTATAACCCTAGCGGGAGCTAATTCCTACGAGCAGTACTTC | CASSITLAGANSYEQYF
TRBD2 | TRBJ2-1 | many | TRBV9 | TGTGCCAGCAGCGTAGGGCCAGCGGGAGACGGCAATGAGCAGTTCTTC | CASSVGPAGDGNEQFF
TRBD1 | TRBJ2-7 | few | TRBV7-9 | TGTGCCAGCAGCTCTCACCTCCTCGGGACAGTCAAATCCTACGAGCAGTACTTC | CASSSHLLGTVKSYEQYF
NA | TRBJ2-7 | NA | TRBV11-2 | TGTGCCAGCAGCTTACCGGGAACCTACGAGCAGTACTTC | CASSLPGTYEQYF